Given below is one T cell receptor (beta chain) in context. Its antigen is not identified. In TCRdb, the reads were re-called with MiXCR into one record per CDR3 protein. The sample comprises approximately 160,000 distinct CDR3 sequences, 17% of which are singletons, and over 15% rests with the top ten. The CDR3 covers 13 residues. V was cut by 5 bases and J by 5 bases, with 13 bases left in between. Germline V lookup: CDR1 SGHVS, CDR2 FNYEAQ. These data are taken from a study of T cell repertoires in cytomegalovirus infection. Study-level points and caveats: CMV carriers having the relevant HLA were flagged by cumulative public TCR beta family frequency.

This clonotype was obtained from a human donor in good health (CMV status not recorded). Some clones in this sample may be carry-over from other donors' samples. Source material: CD8+ T cells from PBMCs. V gene TRBV7-6 combines with J gene TRBJ2-7; possible D gene TRBD2, 5 bases. CDR3: CASSPGGWNEQYF. DNA for the CDR3: TGTGCCAGCAGCCCCGGAGGATGGAACGAGCAGTACTTC.